This TCR beta chain was identified in a study of identical twins. Template switching created a universal primer site, and the cDNA included unique molecular identifiers. Each CDR3 protein is one row after TCRdb ran MiXCR on the 5' RACE reads. The data hold about 890,000 distinct CDR3 sequences, with around 12% observed a single time. The CDR3 loop spans 13 amino acids. The germline V gene encodes CDR1 SGHRS and CDR2 YFSETQ. V was clipped by 4 bases and J by 7 bases, with 12 bases between them. This clonotype was picked up a small number of times. Its target is unknown. Overall study findings and caveats: Conclusions came from cross-sectional statistical analysis, not from following the same donors. Within twin pairs, the out-of-frame alpha sequences they shared showed excess low generation probability.

This same sample was also taken into another study, of yellow fever vaccine responses in identical twins. That work adds: The T cell response to vaccination in identical twins was reportedly partly convergent and partly personalized.

The TCR was taken from a woman aged 18-29 years in good health. The chain links TRBV5-1 to TRBJ2-1, with no clear D. Sample: PBMCs. The CDR3 DNA follows: TGCGCCAGCAGCGGACCAGGTATGAATGAGCAGTTCTTC. Translation: CASSGPGMNEQFF.